The next 16 T cell receptor beta chains were all read from a single sample in a study of response to subunit inactivated influenza vaccine. MiXCR, run by TCRdb on the RT-PCR reads, gives a single entry per CDR3 protein. The sample shows approximately 730,000 distinct CDR3 sequences, over 11% of them seen only once. The source material was PBMCs from blood, sampled roughly 15 days before vaccination. Receptors were obtained from a man aged 50-59 years who received an inactivated influenza vaccine.

The V call is TRBV5-1, the J call TRBJ2-7, with 8 bases fitting TRBD1. J gave up 6 bases and V 4 bases, and 12 bases lay outside the gene matches. Germline CDR1 is SGHRS and CDR2 is YFSETQ. This CDR3 has 15 residues. As DNA, the CDR3 is TGCGCCAGCAGCACTACCGTGACAGGGGCGGGCGAGCAGTACTTC. This sequence encodes CASSTTVTGAGEQYF.

The J gene is TRBJ1-1, the V gene TRBV5-4, with TRBD1 identical over 8 bases. The CDR3 spans 14 residues. Germline V CDR1 and CDR2: SGHNT, YYREEE (reference sequence). Trimming at V came to 3 bases and at J to 4 bases, leaving 5 bases not matched to a gene. The CDR3 is CASSYGQGATEAFF. For the CDR3, the DNA is TGTGCCAGCAGCTACGGACAGGGTGCCACTGAAGCTTTCTTT.

The sample holds a few counts of this clonotype. This chain links TRBV4-3 with TRBJ2-5; D is ambiguous. The CDR3 runs to 15 residues. Trimming took 3 bases from V and 4 from J, leaving 15 bases between them. Germline assignment: CDR1 LGHNA and CDR2 YSLEER. The CDR3 sequence is CASSHTVGIRETQYF. The DNA for the CDR3 is TGCGCCAGCAGCCATACGGTGGGGATTCGAGAGACCCAGTACTTC.

The sample holds many counts of this clonotype. The chain combines TRBV4-2 with TRBJ1-2; perhaps TRBD1 as D (5 bases). This CDR3 is built from 17 residues. Trimming left V 4 bases short and J 0 bases short, with 18 bases between. CDR1 is LGHNA, CDR2 YNFKEQ, per germline. The CDR3 DNA follows: TGTGCCAGCAGCCCGTCCCAGGACATAGCTTCTAACTATGGCTACACCTTC. Translation: CASSPSQDIASNYGYTF.

This clonotype was seen more than once but under ten times. J is TRBJ2-1 and V is TRBV20-1, with 11 bases identical to TRBD1. The length of the CDR3 is 14 residues. Trimming took 6 bases from V and 7 from J; bases not matched to a gene: 8. Germline lookup yields CDR1 DFQATT and CDR2 SNEGSKA (reference sequence). The CDR3 DNA sequence: TGCAGTGCCCCTGGCCGGGACAGGGGGAATGAGCAGTTCTTC. This encodes CSAPGRDRGNEQFF.

This clonotype showed up many times. V usage is TRBV6-2 or TRBV6-3 and J usage is TRBJ2-5; D might be TRBD2 (6 bases). V lost 5 bases and J 3 bases, leaving 22 bases between the germline ends. The germline gives CDR1 MNHEY, CDR2 SVGEGT. The CDR3 runs 17 residues. CDR3 in DNA: TGTGCCAGCAGTCGAACGCCCGCTAGCGCCGTAGAAGAGACCCAGTACTTC. It yields the protein CASSRTPASAVEETQYF.

In DNA form, the CDR3 reads TGTGCCAGCAGCTTCCAGGGTGGCGGGGTTGAAAAACTGTTTTTT. This translates into CASSFQGGGVEKLFF. The V call is TRBV5-6, the J call TRBJ1-4; maybe TRBD1 (5 bases). Trimming took off 2 bases at V and 7 bases at J, with 15 bases between the two ends. CDR1 and CDR2 from the germline V gene are SGHDT and YYEEEE. CDR3 length equals 15 residues.

The V and J genes are TRBV5-1 and TRBJ2-1, with D possibly TRBD2 on 6 matching bases. CDR1 SGHRS and CDR2 YFSETQ come from the germline V gene. V lost 0 bases, J lost 0 bases, and 19 bases lay in between. This CDR3 comprises 19 residues. For the CDR3, the DNA is TGCGCCAGCAGCTTGGACGGGCTCCCTGTGGGGGGCTCCTACAATGAGCAGTTCTTC. Residues: CASSLDGLPVGGSYNEQFF.

The chain is built from TRBV6-2 or TRBV6-3 and TRBJ2-1; 7 bases map to TRBD1. This CDR3 comprises 14 residues. Germline lookup yields CDR1 MNHEY and CDR2 SVGEGT. V shed 6 bases and J 6 bases; nucleotides not matched to a gene: 8. The CDR3 nucleotides are TGTGCCAGCAGGGGACAGCCACATGGCAATGAGCAGTTCTTC. This encodes CASRGQPHGNEQFF.

In its sample, this clonotype was seen a few times. This sequence joins TRBV7-8 and TRBJ2-3; TRBD2 is a possible D gene (7 bases). Germline-derived CDR1 and CDR2 are SGHVS and FQNEAQ. Trimming shortened V by 5 bases and J by 2 bases, and 17 bases separated the two germline ends. The length of the CDR3 is 16 residues. The CDR3 reads CASSTGLGGLTDTQYF. The DNA for the CDR3 is TGTGCCAGCAGCACCGGACTAGGGGGGCTCACAGATACGCAGTATTTT.

J is TRBJ2-3 and V is TRBV20-1, with 9 bases matching TRBD2. Germline V CDR1 and CDR2: DFQATT, SNEGSKA (reference sequence). After removal of 6 bases from V and 0 bases from J, the junction contained 4 bases not matched to a gene. This CDR3 is 14 amino acids long. CDR3 nucleotides: TGCAGTGCCGCGGGAGGGTTTAGCACAGATACGCAGTATTTT. Protein product: CSAAGGFSTDTQYF.

This clonotype was detected ten times or more. This chain uses TRBV4-3 with TRBJ2-7; the D is unclear. Germline assignment: CDR1 LGHNA and CDR2 YSLEER. This CDR3 is built from 15 residues. The V gene lost 0 bases and the J gene lost 2 bases, with 11 bases spanning the gap. The DNA for the CDR3 is TGCGCCAGCAGCCAAGATTTGGGCACTACCTACGAGCAGTACTTC. Protein sequence: CASSQDLGTTYEQYF.

This chain joins TRBV28 and TRBJ2-5; no reliable D call. Germline V gene data show CDR1 as MDHEN and CDR2 as SYDVKM. V lost 4 bases to trimming and J lost 0 bases, with 12 bases between them. This CDR3 contains 15 residues. As DNA, the CDR3 is TGTGCCAGCAGTTCGAGGTGGGCCAACCAAGAGACCCAGTACTTC. Protein sequence: CASSSRWANQETQYF. The full variable domain, completed using reference TRBV28 and TRBJ2-5, is DVKVTQSSRYLVKRTGEKVFLECVQDMDHENMFWYRQDPGLGLRLIYFSYDVKMKEKGDIPEGYSVSREKKERFSLILESASTNQTSMYLCASSSRWANQETQYFGPGTRLLVL.

This clonotype was detected only a few times. The J gene is TRBJ2-1, the V gene TRBV7-9; a weak D match, TRBD2 (6 bases). V lost 1 base, J lost 7 bases, and 14 bases lay in between. Germline CDR1 SEHNR, CDR2 FQNEAQ (reference sequence). This CDR3 is 15 amino acids long. The CDR3 DNA follows: TGTGCCAGCAGCTTAGAGGCGCCTGGGACTAATGAGCAGTTCTTC. It specifies CASSLEAPGTNEQFF.

V usage is TRBV11-1 and J usage is TRBJ2-1; 8 nucleotides match TRBD2. The V gene end was trimmed by 1 base and the J gene end by 6 bases; junction bases not matched to a gene: 5. The CDR3 runs 15 residues. Germline V gene sequence: CDR1 SGHAT, CDR2 FQDESV (reference sequence). The CDR3 spells CASSLVGRAGNEQFF. The CDR3 DNA sequence: TGTGCCAGCAGCTTAGTCGGGAGGGCCGGCAATGAGCAGTTCTTC.

The chain recombines TRBV29-1 with TRBJ2-5; 14 bases are shared with TRBD2. There are 16 residues in the CDR3. Germline V gene lookup returns CDR1 SQVTM and CDR2 ANQGSEA. Trimming removed 4 bases from V and 7 bases from J; junction bases left unmatched: 11. The CDR3 sequence is CSVVRGTSGSSGTQYF. CDR3 in DNA: TGCAGCGTTGTGAGAGGGACTAGCGGGAGTTCTGGGACCCAGTACTTC.